The 25 T cell receptor beta chains presented below share a single source sample, sequenced in a study of cytomegalovirus exposure and HLA in healthy donors. PCR used 60 Vbeta primers and 13 Jbeta primers. Produced via immunoSEQ multiplex PCR; TCRdb's table is partial and in-frame only. In the table there are 150,000 to 200,000 clones, around 86% of which are singletons. Sequencing was done on a sample of PBMCs. All receptors derive from a girl aged 2 to 9 in good health and CMV-seropositive.

The rearrangement links TRBV19 to TRBJ1-5, with 9 bases matching TRBD1. The V segment lost 2 bases and the J segment 6 bases; nucleotides outside the gene matches: 11. Germline CDR1 and CDR2: LNHDA and SQIVND (reference sequence). The CDR3 loop spans 17 amino acids. CDR3 region: CASSISPGTGSRQPQHF. Here the CDR3 DNA reads TGTGCCAGTAGTATATCTCCGGGGACAGGGTCTCGTCAGCCCCAGCATTTT.

The DNA of the CDR3 is TGTGCCAGCACCAAGGGACAGGGGTATGGCTACACCTTC. Its protein is CASTKGQGYGYTF. This chain connects TRBV2 to TRBJ1-2; TRBD1 aligns across 10 bases. CDR1 and CDR2 (germline): SNHLY, FYNNEI. V trimming: 7 bases; J trimming: 5 bases; junction bases outside the gene matches: 4. The CDR3 has 13 residues.

V gene TRBV19 combines with J gene TRBJ1-2; tentative D call: TRBD1 (6 bases). CDR1 is LNHDA and CDR2 is SQIVND in the germline V gene (reference sequence). With 5 bases removed from V and 4 bases from J, the gap between germline ends came to 14 bases. The CDR3 runs 14 residues. This chain's CDR3 is CASSSQDSTYGYTF. CDR3 nucleotide sequence: TGTGCCAGTAGTTCCCAGGACAGCACCTATGGCTACACCTTC.

J is TRBJ2-1 and V is TRBV20-1; D unclear. This CDR3 has 11 amino acids. The germline V gene has CDR1 DFQATT and CDR2 SNEGSKA (reference sequence). Trimming left V 5 bases short and J 5 bases short, with 7 bases between. For the CDR3, the DNA is TGCAGTGCTTCTAGGAACAATGAGCAGTTCTTC. It yields the protein CSASRNNEQFF.

The chain links TRBV7-9 to TRBJ2-1, with a tentative D call TRBD2 (5 bases). This CDR3 is built from 11 residues. In germline, CDR1 is SEHNR, CDR2 FQNEAQ (reference sequence). V lost 5 bases to trimming and J lost 10 bases, with 9 bases between them. CDR3 DNA sequence: TGTGCCAGCAGCCCCGGAGGAGAGCAGTTCTTC. Its translation is CASSPGGEQFF.

The rearrangement links TRBV6-1 to TRBJ2-2; a weak D match, TRBD1 (5 bases). Germline V gene sequence: CDR1 MNHNS, CDR2 SASEGT. Deletions cut 2 bases from V and 9 bases from J, with 19 bases between. The CDR3 is made up of 16 amino acids. The CDR3, as DNA: TGTGCCAGCAGTGAAAGACAGATTGTAGTCGGCCGGGAGCTGTTTTTT. Translation gives CASSERQIVVGRELFF.

The genes are TRBV4-1 and TRBJ1-5, with TRBD1 matching 8 bases. The CDR3 is made up of 17 amino acids. The J segment lost 6 bases and the V segment lost 4 bases, leaving 14 bases of the junction unmatched. The germline V gene encodes CDR1 MGHRA and CDR2 YSYEKL. The CDR3 DNA follows: TGCGCCAGCAGCCGGGACGAAGGAGCAGGGGGCAGTCAGCCCCAGCATTTT. The encoded protein is CASSRDEGAGGSQPQHF.

DNA of the CDR3: TGTGCCAGCAGCTTGACCCGACTAGCAGATGAGCAGTTCTTC. Translation gives CASSLTRLADEQFF. The gene calls are TRBV5-4 and TRBJ2-1; 7 nucleotides line up with TRBD2. The CDR3 is 14 amino acids. V lost 1 base and J lost 8; bases outside the gene matches: 6. Germline V lookup: CDR1 SGHNT, CDR2 YYREEE (reference sequence).

This clone came up once. This chain joins TRBV10-3 and TRBJ2-2; 12 bases are a match to TRBD2. V lost 8 bases to trimming and J lost 5 bases; unmatched junction nucleotides: 9. Per germline, CDR1 ENHRY and CDR2 SYGVKD. The CDR3 runs to 16 residues. The CDR3 reads CAIFPTSGGSTGELFF. Here the CDR3 DNA reads TGTGCCATCTTCCCGACTAGCGGGGGATCTACCGGGGAGCTGTTTTTT.

This chain joins TRBV29-1 and TRBJ2-2; a possible D gene is TRBD2 (6 bases). From germline, CDR1 is SQVTM and CDR2 ANQGSEA. V was clipped by 1 base and J by 6 bases, with 6 bases between them. The CDR3 spans 12 residues. The CDR3 region has the DNA TGCAGCGTTGAAGCGGGGGCCGGGGAGCTGTTTTTT. As protein: CSVEAGAGELFF.

This chain uses TRBV5-1 with TRBJ1-3; D call uncertain. The CDR3 has 15 residues. Germline loops: CDR1 SGHRS, CDR2 YFSETQ. V was cut by 0 bases and J by 0 bases, with 7 bases left in between. For the CDR3, the DNA is TGCGCCAGCAGCTTGGGGGCCAGCTCTGGAAACACCATATATTTT. Its translation: CASSLGASSGNTIYF.

This rearrangement joins TRBV5-1 to TRBJ2-5, with D unresolved. This CDR3 has 13 amino acids. Trimming took off 2 bases at V and 1 base at J, with 6 bases between the two ends. CDR1 is SGHRS and CDR2 is YFSETQ in the germline V gene. The CDR3 DNA reads TGCGCCAGCAGCTTCACAGCCCAAGAGACCCAGTACTTC. It translates to CASSFTAQETQYF. The complete variable domain, with remaining parts taken from reference TRBV5-1 and TRBJ2-5, reads KAGVTQTPRYLIKTRGQQVTLSCSPISGHRSVSWYQQTPGQGLQFLFEYFSETQRNKGNFPGRFSGRQFSNSRSEMNVSTLELGDSALYLCASSFTAQETQYFGPGTRLLVL.

This sequence joins TRBV18 and TRBJ1-4, with D perhaps matching TRBD1 (6 bases). V was shortened by 6 bases and J by 8 bases, with 13 bases between the two germline ends. The germline gives CDR1 KGHSH, CDR2 LQKENI. This CDR3 contains 13 residues. This chain's CDR3 is CASSWGLGEKLFF. CDR3 nucleotide sequence: TGTGCCAGCTCGTGGGGGCTGGGAGAAAAACTGTTTTTT.

This CDR3 reads CASSSGWETQYF. In DNA form, the CDR3 reads TGTGCCAGCAGCTCAGGGTGGGAGACCCAGTACTTC. This chain connects TRBV7-2 to TRBJ2-5, with D perhaps TRBD1 (5 bases). Deletions cut 4 bases from V and 5 bases from J, with 8 bases between. Germline V gives CDR1 SGHTA, CDR2 FQGNSA. This CDR3 spans 12 amino acids.

CDR3 nucleotides: TGCGCCAGCAGCTTGGCCGGGCGGGGGGCCCAGTATTTT. Encoded protein: CASSLAGRGAQYF. V usage is TRBV5-1 and J usage is TRBJ2-3; 8 bases agree with TRBD2. The CDR3 has 13 amino acids. V shed 0 bases and J 12 bases; nucleotides not matched to a gene: 6. Germline loops: CDR1 SGHRS, CDR2 YFSETQ.

This rearrangement joins TRBV7-8 to TRBJ2-1, with D perhaps TRBD2 (5 bases). Per germline, CDR1 SGHVS and CDR2 FQNEAQ. V lost 1 base and J lost 5, with 18 bases in between. The CDR3 covers 17 residues. In DNA form, the CDR3 reads TGTGCCAGCAGCTTAGTAGTCGTCCAGCGGAGCCACAATGAGCAGTTCTTC. Translating it yields CASSLVVVQRSHNEQFF.

The CDR3 region is CATSRDPGQGAGEQFF. CDR3 nucleotide sequence: TGTGCCACCAGCAGAGACCCAGGACAGGGGGCAGGTGAGCAGTTCTTC. This chain links TRBV15 with TRBJ2-1; 11 bases are a match to TRBD1. V shed 0 bases, J shed 9 bases, and the junction held 7 bases outside the gene matches. CDR3 length: 16 amino acids. Per the germline V gene, CDR1 is LNHNV and CDR2 is YYDKDF (reference sequence). Drawing the rest from reference TRBV15 and TRBJ2-1, the complete variable domain is DAMVIQNPRYQVTQFGKPVTLSCSQTLNHNVMYWYQQKSSQAPKLLFHYYDKDFNNEADTPDNFQSRRPNTSFCFLDIRSPGLGDTAMYLCATSRDPGQGAGEQFFGPGTRLTVL.

The V gene is TRBV11-3, the J gene TRBJ1-1; no clear D. The CDR3 extends over 15 amino acids. Germline V gene lookup returns CDR1 SGHNT and CDR2 YENEEA. V shed 0 bases and J shed 3 bases, with 11 bases lying between them. The CDR3 is CASSLDSGLDTEAFF. CDR3 sequence (DNA): TGTGCCAGCAGCTTAGATTCTGGGCTGGACACTGAAGCTTTCTTT.

The V and J genes are TRBV5-1 and TRBJ2-3; D is ambiguous. Germline lookup yields CDR1 SGHRS and CDR2 YFSETQ. This CDR3 spans 14 amino acids. Trimming removed 2 bases at V and 6 bases at J, with 13 bases between. The CDR3 is CASSFNRGGDTQYF. DNA of the CDR3: TGCGCCAGCAGCTTCAATCGAGGTGGTGATACGCAGTATTTT.

The genes are TRBV6-4 and TRBJ2-1, with unresolved D. V was shortened by 4 bases and J by 1 base, with 5 bases between the two germline ends. The germline V gene encodes CDR1 MRHNA and CDR2 SNTAGT. This CDR3 has 13 residues. The CDR3 region has the DNA TGTGCCAGCAGTGTGACTTCCTACAATGAGCAGTTCTTC. Protein: CASSVTSYNEQFF.

The chain recombines TRBV11-2 with TRBJ2-3; D unresolved. V was trimmed by 1 base and J by 3 bases, leaving 5 bases between them. This CDR3 spans 13 amino acids. Germline CDR1 SGHAT, CDR2 FQNNGV. CDR3 region: CASSLGATDTQYF. In DNA, the CDR3 is TGTGCCAGCAGCTTAGGGGCGACAGATACGCAGTATTTT.

The chain has TRBV6-4 and TRBJ2-2, with TRBD2 identical over 7 bases. The length of the CDR3 is 15 residues. After removal of 2 bases from V and 0 bases from J, the junction contained 0 bases not matched to a gene. Per germline, CDR1 MRHNA and CDR2 SNTAGT. CDR3 protein: CASSDGLANTGELFF. In DNA, the CDR3 is TGTGCCAGCAGTGACGGACTAGCGAACACCGGGGAGCTGTTTTTT.

This sequence joins TRBV7-9 and TRBJ2-2, with D maybe TRBD1 (5 bases). The CDR3 is 15 residues long. Germline-derived CDR1 and CDR2 are SEHNR and FQNEAQ (reference sequence). V was shortened by 2 bases and J by 1 base, with 8 bases between the two germline ends. The CDR3: CASSLSDRNTGELFF. CDR3 nucleotide sequence: TGTGCCAGCAGCTTATCCGACAGGAACACCGGGGAGCTGTTTTTT.

The gene calls are TRBV7-9 and TRBJ2-7; D is perhaps TRBD2 (7 bases). V was trimmed by 4 bases and J by 0 bases, leaving 13 bases between them. The CDR3 sequence is 15 residues long. Looked up from germline, CDR1 is SEHNR and CDR2 is FQNEAQ (reference sequence). The CDR3 DNA follows: TGTGCCAGCAGCTCGGGAGGACAGAGCTCCTACGAGCAGTACTTC. This gives the protein CASSSGGQSSYEQYF.

In its sample, this clone was seen once. J is TRBJ2-1 and V is TRBV4-1, with a possible D match to TRBD2 (6 bases). Trimming took off 4 bases at V and 0 bases at J, with 16 bases between the two ends. The CDR3 is made up of 17 amino acids. From germline, CDR1 is MGHRA and CDR2 YSYEKL. Here the CDR3 DNA reads TGCGCCAGCAGCCCCGCCGCGGGGAGTAGCTCCTACAATGAGCAGTTCTTC. It encodes CASSPAAGSSSYNEQFF.